The next 11 T cell receptor beta chains were all read from a single sample in a study of regulatory T cells in long-lasting Graves disease. Indicated time point: newly diagnosed GD, antithyroid drugs for less than 3 months. Scientists built the TCR library using RNA that was extracted from PBMCs. Construction of TCR beta libraries relied on iRepertoire HTBI primers and on Arm-PCR targeting CDR3 regions. TCRdb re-called the multiplex PCR reads through MiXCR, storing one row per CDR3 protein. Of a few hundred thousand distinct CDR3 sequences detected, about 12% appear once; the ten largest clones hold approximately 17%. These data are also associated with another study on T cells in Graves' hyperthyroidism and ophthalmopathy.

This specimen was peripheral blood mononuclear cells (PBMCs), taken at new diagnosis, from a patient treated with antithyroid drugs. The receptors stem from a woman aged 18-29 years with Graves disease.

The chain carries TRBV4-3 and TRBJ2-3; D perhaps matches TRBD2 (6 bases). The CDR3 is made up of 17 amino acids. Germline V gives CDR1 LGHNA, CDR2 YSLEER. Trimming removed 1 base at V and 6 bases at J, with 20 bases between. The CDR3, as DNA: TGCGCCAGCAGCCAAGGACCTTACGCGGGGACCTACGATACGCAGTATTTT. This codes for CASSQGPYAGTYDTQYF.

This clonotype occurred many times. The chain combines TRBV11-2 with TRBJ1-2; TRBD1 is a possible D gene (6 bases). Trimming removed 1 base at V and 4 bases at J, with 10 bases between. The CDR3 runs 14 residues. Looked up from germline, CDR1 is SGHAT and CDR2 is FQNNGV. CDR3 in amino acids: CASSLAGDPYGYTF. The CDR3 coding sequence is TGTGCCAGCAGCTTAGCAGGGGACCCCTATGGCTACACCTTC. The entire variable domain, with the rest obtained from reference TRBV11-2 and TRBJ1-2, is as follows: EAGVAQSPRYKIIEKRQSVAFWCNPISGHATLYWYQQILGQGPKLLIQFQNNGVVDDSQLPKDRFSAERLKGVDSTLKIQPAKLEDSAVYLCASSLAGDPYGYTFGSGTRLTVV.

Ten or more counts support this clonotype. The chain uses TRBV7-2 and TRBJ2-3; 10 positions match TRBD2. V lost 8 bases and J lost 6; bases outside the gene matches: 11. The germline CDR1 and CDR2 sequences are SGHTA and FQGNSA. The CDR3 spans 15 residues. As DNA, the CDR3 is TGTGCCAGCGGCAGATATAGCGGGGGGTCCGATACGCAGTATTTT. This sequence encodes CASGRYSGGSDTQYF.

A few counts support this clonotype. As DNA, the CDR3 is TGTGCCAGTAGTAGCCCAACGACGTATTACAATGAGCAGTTCTTC. It specifies CASSSPTTYYNEQFF. This chain links TRBV19 with TRBJ2-1; D is unclear. Trimming took off 4 bases at V and 4 bases at J, with 14 bases between the two ends. Germline V gene data show CDR1 as LNHDA and CDR2 as SQIVND (reference sequence). The CDR3 consists of 15 residues.

This clonotype was observed many times. The chain joins TRBV15 to TRBJ2-3; 9 positions agree with TRBD1. J was trimmed by 2 bases and V by 1 base; bases with no gene match: 7. The CDR3 covers 17 residues. Germline CDR1 is LNHNV and CDR2 is YYDKDF (reference sequence). This CDR3 reads CATSRGGRTGDTDTQYF. The CDR3 DNA sequence: TGTGCCACCAGCAGAGGGGGCCGGACAGGGGACACAGATACGCAGTATTTT.

The chain links TRBV12-3 or TRBV12-4 to TRBJ2-7; unclear D gene. Trimming shortened V by 5 bases and J by 7 bases, and 12 bases separated the two germline ends. The CDR3 sequence is 12 residues long. The CDR3 sequence: CASSPSYNEQYF. As DNA, the CDR3 is TGTGCCAGCAGTCCGTCCTACAATGAGCAGTACTTC.

This clonotype was detected ten times or more. The chain employs TRBV20-1 and TRBJ2-2, with 7 bases identical to TRBD1. The CDR3 covers 13 residues. The V segment lost 0 bases and the J segment 9 bases; nucleotides outside the gene matches: 4. CDR1 and CDR2 from the germline V gene are DFQATT and SNEGSKA (reference sequence). CDR3 in DNA: TGCAGTGCTAGAGATTGGGGACAGCGGGAGCTGTTTTTT. It is translated as CSARDWGQRELFF.

This clonotype has only a few counts. This chain's CDR3 is CAWSEGAQQPQHF. CDR3 DNA: TGTGCCTGGAGTGAGGGGGCCCAACAGCCCCAGCATTTT. The chain has TRBV30 and TRBJ1-5, with 7 bases that match TRBD1. The CDR3 has 13 residues. Germline V gene lookup returns CDR1 GTSNPN and CDR2 SVGIG (reference sequence). J lost 7 bases, V lost 1 base, and 4 bases had no gene match. Filled out from reference TRBV30 and TRBJ1-5, the complete variable domain reads SQTIHQWPATLVQPVGSPLSLECTVEGTSNPNLYWYRQAAGRGLQLLFYSVGIGQISSEVPQNLSASRPQDRQFILSSKKLLLSDSGFYLCAWSEGAQQPQHFGDGTRLSIL.

This clonotype occurred many times. The V call is TRBV7-8, the J call TRBJ1-1; the D gene is possibly TRBD1 (6 bases). V gave up 2 bases and J gave up 5 bases, with 12 bases separating them. The germline V gene encodes CDR1 SGHVS and CDR2 FQNEAQ. This CDR3 region has 14 residues. CDR3 nucleotide sequence: TGTGCCAGCAGCTTACGGGGGCGGGGGACTGAAGCTTTCTTT. Amino acids: CASSLRGRGTEAFF.

The CDR3 DNA is TGTGCCAGCGGAAGGGGGTCAGACGACTACGAGCAGTACGTC. Encoded protein: CASGRGSDDYEQYV. The chain employs TRBV2 and TRBJ2-7; a possible D gene is TRBD1 (6 bases). CDR3 length equals 14 residues. Germline V gives CDR1 SNHLY, CDR2 FYNNEI. V was clipped by 8 bases and J by 3 bases, with 17 bases between them.

In its sample, this clonotype was seen a few times. The rearrangement uses TRBV20-1 and TRBJ1-2, with D unresolved. Germline V gives CDR1 DFQATT, CDR2 SNEGSKA (reference sequence). The CDR3 spans 11 residues. V was shortened by 6 bases and J by 8 bases, with 13 bases between the two germline ends. The CDR3 sequence: CSALTAGGYTF. The CDR3 coding sequence is TGCAGTGCCCTGACCGCAGGAGGCTACACCTTC.